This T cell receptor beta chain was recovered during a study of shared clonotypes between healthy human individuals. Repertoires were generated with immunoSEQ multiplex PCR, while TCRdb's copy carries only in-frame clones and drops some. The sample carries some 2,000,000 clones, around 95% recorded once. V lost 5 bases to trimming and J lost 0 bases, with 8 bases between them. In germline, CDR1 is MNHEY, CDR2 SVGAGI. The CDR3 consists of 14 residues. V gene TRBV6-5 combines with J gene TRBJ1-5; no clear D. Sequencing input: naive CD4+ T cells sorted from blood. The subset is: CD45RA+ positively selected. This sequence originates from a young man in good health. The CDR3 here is CASSRAASNQPQHF. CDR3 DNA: TGTGCCAGCAGTCGGGCAGCTAGCAATCAGCCCCAGCATTTT.